This record covers a single TCR beta chain. This sample stems from a study of glioma-infiltrating T cells after dendritic cell vaccination. As for the study in general: Between the early 2000s and the early 2010s, patients got autologous tumor lysate-pulsed dendritic cell vaccines. Monocyte-derived dendritic cells, cultured approximately 7 days with IL-4 and GM-CSF, were pulsed with autologous tumor lysate.

The immunoSEQ assay amplified TCRB CDR3 from up to about 2 ug DNA. The PCR used 60 V beta and 13 J beta primers. Only in-frame clones appear in the TCRdb table, and some are missing; sequencing was by immunoSEQ multiplex PCR. Among about 21,000 clones listed, more than 65% were seen once. V lost 1 base, J lost 6 bases, and 8 bases lay in between. CDR3 length: 13 residues. Germline lookup yields CDR1 SGHTA and CDR2 FQGTGA. The receptor was derived from a human donor with glioblastoma. The sample was blood, taken before dendritic cell vaccination. The chain uses TRBV7-3 and TRBJ2-3, with D perhaps TRBD2 (6 bases). The CDR3: CASSLNGGDTQYF. The CDR3 nucleotides read TGTGCCAGCAGCTTAAATGGGGGGGATACGCAGTATTTT.